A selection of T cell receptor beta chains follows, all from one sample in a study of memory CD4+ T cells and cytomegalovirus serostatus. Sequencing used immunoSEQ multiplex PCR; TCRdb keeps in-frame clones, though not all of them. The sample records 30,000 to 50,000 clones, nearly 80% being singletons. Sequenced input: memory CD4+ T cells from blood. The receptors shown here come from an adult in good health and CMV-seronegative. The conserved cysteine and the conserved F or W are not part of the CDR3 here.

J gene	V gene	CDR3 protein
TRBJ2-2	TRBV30	AWSGGLTGELF
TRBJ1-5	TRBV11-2	ASSLGQGNQPQH
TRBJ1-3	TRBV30	AWSGTSQPGNTIY
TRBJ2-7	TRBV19	ASKDRTDSYEQY
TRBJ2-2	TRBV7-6	ASSSGPSTGELF
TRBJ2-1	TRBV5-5	ASSSLRTGLNEQF
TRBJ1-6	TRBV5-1	ASSSKTRDSNSPLH
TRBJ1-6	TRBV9	ASNRDANSPLH
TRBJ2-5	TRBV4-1	ASSQGAGGKETQY
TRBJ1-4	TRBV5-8	ASSLREGGEKLF
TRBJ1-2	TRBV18	ASSPRGNLGLNYGYT
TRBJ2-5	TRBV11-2	ASSSHISGSKQETQY
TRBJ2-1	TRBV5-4	ASRFLTLAGGHSEQF
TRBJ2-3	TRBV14	ASSRLGQGTDTQY
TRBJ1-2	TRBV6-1	ASSEILGGRGYT
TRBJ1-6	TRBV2	ARRQGRDNSPLH
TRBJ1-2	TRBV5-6	ASSLGGVVGYT
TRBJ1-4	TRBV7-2	ASSLGRVNAEKLF
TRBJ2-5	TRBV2	ASSEETQY
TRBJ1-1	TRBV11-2	ASSSGPEAF
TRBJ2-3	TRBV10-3	AISESGRTDTQY
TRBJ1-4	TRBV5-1	ASSSRGYGEKLF
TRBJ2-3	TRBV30	AWSVQDRGLVYTDTQY
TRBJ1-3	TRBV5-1	ASSPVAYSGNTIY
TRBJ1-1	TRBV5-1	ASRDQTQNTEAF
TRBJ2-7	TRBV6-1	ASSEQVYEQY
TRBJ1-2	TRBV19	ASSISASNYGYT
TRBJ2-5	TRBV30	AWSVGGPGETQY
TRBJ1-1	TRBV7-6	ASSLVEGGGTEAF
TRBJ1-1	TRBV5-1	ASNPGRGNTEAF
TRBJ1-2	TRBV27	ASSFRGDGYT
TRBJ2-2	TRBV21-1	ASSWNTGELF
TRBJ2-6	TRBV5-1	ASRLDPVGSGANVLT
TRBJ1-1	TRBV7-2	ASSRQGLEAF
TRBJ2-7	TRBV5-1	ASSLVFTGQGDEQY
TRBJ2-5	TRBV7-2	ASSLFVGGGPVETQY
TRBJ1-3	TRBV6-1	ASRPRDSGNTIY
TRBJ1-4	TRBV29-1	SVVRGTNEKLF
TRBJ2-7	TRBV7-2	ASSRTVPNYEQY
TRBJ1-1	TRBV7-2	ASSLEGGVNTEAF
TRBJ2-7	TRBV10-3	AISFSTGLALSYEQY
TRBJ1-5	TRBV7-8	ASSWGTGNQPQH
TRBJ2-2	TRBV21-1	ASSPRPGTGNTGELF
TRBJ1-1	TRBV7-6	ASSLDLSSEAF
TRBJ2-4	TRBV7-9	ASSQDSGLQGVNIQY
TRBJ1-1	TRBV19	ASNPRGSNTEAF
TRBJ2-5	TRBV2	ASSGDRGYQETQY
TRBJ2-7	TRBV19	ASSILPGGYEQY
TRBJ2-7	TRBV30	ARGAVGGYEQY